This T cell receptor (beta chain) is from a study of CD8 T cells in cerebrospinal fluid in Alzheimer's disease. Study-wide results and caveats: Healthy subjects less often had a clone of at least 3% than Alzheimer's patients. In mild cognitive impairment or Alzheimer's disease, the biggest CSF clone made up more TCRs than in controls.

Germline CDR1 SQVTM, CDR2 ANQGSEA. This CDR3 has 17 amino acids. This clonotype is identified as medium-sized from frequency. Its matching antigen is unknown. Biomarkers including neurofilament, amyloid-beta and tau confirmed neurodegeneration in the patients. Droplet-based sequencing used CSF cells sorted as live with a live/dead marker. TCRdb reprocessed the 10x single-cell sequencing reads and keeps a single row for each CDR3 protein, giving no DNA. Its table lists under 2,000 distinct CDR3 sequences. The chain employs TRBV29-1 and TRBJ2-3; the TCRdb call, TRBD2, lacks DNA for checking. This clonotype was sampled from a human donor with mild cognitive impairment. Material for sequencing was cerebrospinal fluid. The CDR3 sequence: CSVTERAIALGADTQYF.